This entry lists 7 T cell receptor beta chains sequenced from one sample in a study of shared clonotypes between healthy human individuals (dated by TCRdb to about 2020). The library was made by the immunoSEQ multiplex PCR assay. The immuneACCESS repertoire file appears here via TCRdb, limited to in-frame rearrangements. These files lack a portion of the clones; in checked studies, under half of the deficit traces to unresolved V genes, and the cause of the others is not known. The sample includes millions of clones, with around 90% observed a single time. More than 0.12% of the sample lies in the top ten. Sequences were obtained from naive CD4+ T cells sorted from blood. Reading the label with the study, this specimen's cell subset or site is: CD45RA+ positively selected. The receptors here all came from a man younger than 35 in good health.

V and J are TRBV6-1 and TRBJ1-4, with 7 bases lining up with TRBD1. The CDR3 has 14 amino acids. Trimming cost V 4 bases and J 9 bases; bases outside gene matches: 8. Germline-derived CDR1 and CDR2 are MNHNS and SASEGT. CDR3 loop: CASSATGSKQKLFF. CDR3 coding DNA: TGTGCCAGCAGTGCGACAGGGTCGAAGCAAAAACTGTTTTTT.

This chain joins TRBV30 and TRBJ2-3; 8 bases agree with TRBD2. CDR1 and CDR2 (germline): GTSNPN, SVGIG (reference sequence). CDR3 length: 17 residues. The V segment lost 2 bases and the J segment 5 bases; nucleotides outside the gene matches: 15. The DNA for the CDR3 is TGTGCCTGGAGTATATCGCGGACTAGCCGGGGGGGAGATACGCAGTATTTT. Amino acids: CAWSISRTSRGGDTQYF.

This chain joins TRBV28 and TRBJ1-5, with D tentatively TRBD1 (5 bases). The CDR3 loop spans 12 amino acids. The germline V gene encodes CDR1 MDHEN and CDR2 SYDVKM. V was pared by 4 bases and J by 12 bases, with 13 bases between. CDR3 DNA: TGTGCCAGCAGTTCCCTTTTTGGGGGCCAGCATTTT. It translates to CASSSLFGGQHF.

J is TRBJ1-4 and V is TRBV6-6; no reliable D call. The germline gives CDR1 MNHNY, CDR2 SVGAGI (reference sequence). The CDR3 sequence is 16 residues long. V was trimmed by 0 bases and J by 3 bases, leaving 11 bases between them. CDR3: CASSYSKGLANEKLFF. The CDR3, as DNA: TGTGCCAGCAGTTACTCGAAAGGGCTGGCTAATGAAAAACTGTTTTTT.

This clone was recorded only once. The chain uses TRBV6-5 and TRBJ2-7, with D possibly TRBD2 on 5 matching bases. The germline V gene has CDR1 MNHEY and CDR2 SVGAGI. The V gene lost 6 bases and the J gene lost 5 bases, with 20 bases spanning the gap. CDR3 length: 15 amino acids. Written as DNA, the CDR3 is TGTGCCAGCAGCCAAATCGGACTCGAGGGCGACGAGCAGTACTTC. Its translation: CASSQIGLEGDEQYF.

V usage is TRBV5-4 and J usage is TRBJ2-5; 7 bases match TRBD2. The CDR3 has 17 amino acids. The trim removed 4 bases at V and 4 bases at J, leaving 16 bases unmatched. The germline CDR1 and CDR2 sequences are SGHNT and YYREEE (reference sequence). The CDR3 region is CASSRGAGETSGETQYF. The CDR3 bases are TGTGCCAGCAGCCGGGGCGCGGGGGAGACCTCAGGAGAGACCCAGTACTTC. The full variable domain, its missing parts supplied by reference TRBV5-4 and TRBJ2-5, is ETGVTQSPTHLIKTRGQQVTLRCSSQSGHNTVSWYQQALGQGPQFIFQYYREEENGRGNFPPRFSGLQFPNYSSELNVNALELDDSALYLCASSRGAGETSGETQYFGPGTRLLVL.

CDR3 in DNA: TGTGCCAGCAGCTGGGGGGTACAGGGGATCTATGGCTACACCTTC. This translates into CASSWGVQGIYGYTF. The chain links TRBV5-6 to TRBJ1-2; 7 nucleotides line up with TRBD1. V was clipped by 3 bases and J by 4 bases; unmatched bases: 9. Per the germline V gene, CDR1 is SGHDT and CDR2 is YYEEEE. The CDR3 spans 15 residues.